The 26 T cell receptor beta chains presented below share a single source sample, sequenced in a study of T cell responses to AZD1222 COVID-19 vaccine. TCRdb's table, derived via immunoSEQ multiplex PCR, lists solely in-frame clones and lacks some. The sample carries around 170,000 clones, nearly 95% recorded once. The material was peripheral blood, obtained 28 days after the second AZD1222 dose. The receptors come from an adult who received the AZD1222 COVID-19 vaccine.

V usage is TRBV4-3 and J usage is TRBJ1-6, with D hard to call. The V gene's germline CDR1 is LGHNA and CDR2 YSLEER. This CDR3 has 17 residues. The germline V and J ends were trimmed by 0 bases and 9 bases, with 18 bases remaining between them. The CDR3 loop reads CASSQELEGRLGSPLHF. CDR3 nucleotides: TGCGCCAGCAGCCAAGAACTGGAGGGCAGGTTGGGTTCACCCCTCCACTTT.

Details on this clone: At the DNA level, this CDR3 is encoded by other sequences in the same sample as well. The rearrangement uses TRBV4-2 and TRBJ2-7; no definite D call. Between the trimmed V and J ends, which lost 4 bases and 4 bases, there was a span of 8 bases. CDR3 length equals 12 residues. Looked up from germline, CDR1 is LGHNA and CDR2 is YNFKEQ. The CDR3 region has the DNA TGTGCCAGCAGCCCCGACGGGTACGAGCAGTACTTC. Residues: CASSPDGYEQYF.

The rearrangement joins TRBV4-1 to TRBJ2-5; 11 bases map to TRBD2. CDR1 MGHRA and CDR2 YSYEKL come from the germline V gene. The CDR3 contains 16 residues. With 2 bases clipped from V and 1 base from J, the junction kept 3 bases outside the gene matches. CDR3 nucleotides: TGCGCCAGCAGCCAATATAGCGGGGGGGCCCAAGAGACCCAGTACTTC. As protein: CASSQYSGGAQETQYF.

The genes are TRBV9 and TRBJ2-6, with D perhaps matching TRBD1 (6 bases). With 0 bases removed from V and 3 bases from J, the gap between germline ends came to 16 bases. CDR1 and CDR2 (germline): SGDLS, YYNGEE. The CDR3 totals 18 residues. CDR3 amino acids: CASSVGDTDSCGANVLTF. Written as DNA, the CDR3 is TGTGCCAGCAGCGTAGGGGACACGGACTCTTGTGGGGCCAACGTCCTGACTTTC.

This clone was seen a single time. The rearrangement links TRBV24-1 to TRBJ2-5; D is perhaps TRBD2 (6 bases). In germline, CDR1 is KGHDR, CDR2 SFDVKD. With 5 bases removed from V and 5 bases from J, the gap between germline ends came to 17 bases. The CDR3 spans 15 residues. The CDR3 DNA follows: TGTGCCACCAGTGGTTGGGCCGGGAGAGGGGAGACCCAGTACTTC. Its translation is CATSGWAGRGETQYF.

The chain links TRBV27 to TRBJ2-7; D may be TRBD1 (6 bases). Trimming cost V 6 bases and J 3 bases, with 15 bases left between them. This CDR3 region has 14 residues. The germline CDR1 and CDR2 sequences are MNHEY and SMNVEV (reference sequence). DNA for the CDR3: TGTGCCAGCAGCCCGGACAGAGGGAGCTACGAGCAGTACTTC. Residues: CASSPDRGSYEQYF.

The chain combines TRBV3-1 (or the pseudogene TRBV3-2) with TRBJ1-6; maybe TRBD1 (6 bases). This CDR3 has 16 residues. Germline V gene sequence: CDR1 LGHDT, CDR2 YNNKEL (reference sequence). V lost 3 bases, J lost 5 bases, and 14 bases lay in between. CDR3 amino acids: CASSQQTGLNNSPLHF. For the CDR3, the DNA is TGTGCCAGCAGCCAGCAGACAGGACTTAATAATTCACCCCTCCACTTT.

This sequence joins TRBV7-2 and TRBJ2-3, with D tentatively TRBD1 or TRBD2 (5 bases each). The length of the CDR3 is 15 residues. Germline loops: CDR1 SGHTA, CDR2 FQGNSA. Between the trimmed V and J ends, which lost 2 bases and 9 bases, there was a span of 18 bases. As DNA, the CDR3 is TGTGCCAGCAGCTTAAATGGCTTCGGGGCAGGGACGCAGTATTTT. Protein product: CASSLNGFGAGTQYF.

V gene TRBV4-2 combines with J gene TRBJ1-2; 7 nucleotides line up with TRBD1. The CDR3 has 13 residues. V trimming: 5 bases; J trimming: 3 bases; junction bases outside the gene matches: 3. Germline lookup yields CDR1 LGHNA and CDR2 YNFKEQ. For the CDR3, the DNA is TGTGCCAGCAGCTCCGGGACAGACTATGGCTACACCTTC. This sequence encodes CASSSGTDYGYTF.

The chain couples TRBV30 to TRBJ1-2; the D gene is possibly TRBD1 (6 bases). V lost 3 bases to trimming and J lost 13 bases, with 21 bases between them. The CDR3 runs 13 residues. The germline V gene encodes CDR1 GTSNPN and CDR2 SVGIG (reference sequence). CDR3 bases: TGTGCCTGGAGAGGTGGTGGGGGCGGGTTTATCACCTTC. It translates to CAWRGGGGGFITF.

The CDR3 sequence is CASSIGSFGVNTEAFF. The CDR3 nucleotides are TGTGCCAGTAGTATCGGTTCTTTCGGGGTGAACACTGAAGCTTTCTTT. V is TRBV19 and J is TRBJ1-1; D is undetermined. The germline V gene encodes CDR1 LNHDA and CDR2 SQIVND (reference sequence). This CDR3 is 16 amino acids long. The V end lost 3 bases, the J end lost 0 bases, and 14 bases lay between the germline ends.

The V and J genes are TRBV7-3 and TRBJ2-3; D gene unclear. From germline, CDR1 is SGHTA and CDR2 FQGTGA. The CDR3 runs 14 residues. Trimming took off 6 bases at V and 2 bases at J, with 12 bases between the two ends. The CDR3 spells CASRAQRNTDTQYF. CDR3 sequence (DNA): TGTGCCAGCAGGGCCCAACGGAACACAGATACGCAGTATTTT.

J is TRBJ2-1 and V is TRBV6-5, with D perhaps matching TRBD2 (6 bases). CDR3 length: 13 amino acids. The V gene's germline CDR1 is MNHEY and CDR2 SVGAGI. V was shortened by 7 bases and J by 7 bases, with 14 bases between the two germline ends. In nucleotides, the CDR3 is TGTGCCAGCACCGGGACTTGGGGGAATGAGCAGTTCTTC. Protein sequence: CASTGTWGNEQFF.

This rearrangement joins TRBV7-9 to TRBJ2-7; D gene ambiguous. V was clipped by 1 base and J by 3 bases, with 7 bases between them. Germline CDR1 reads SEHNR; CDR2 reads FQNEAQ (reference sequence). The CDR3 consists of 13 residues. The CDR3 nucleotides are TGTGCCAGCAGCTTAGGGGTAGTCTACGAGCAGTACTTC. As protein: CASSLGVVYEQYF. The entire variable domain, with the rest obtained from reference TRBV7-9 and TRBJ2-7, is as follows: DTGVSQNPRHKITKRGQNVTFRCDPISEHNRLYWYRQTLGQGPEFLTYFQNEAQLEKSRLLSDRFSAERPKGSFSTLEIQRTEQGDSAMYLCASSLGVVYEQYFGPGTRLTVT.

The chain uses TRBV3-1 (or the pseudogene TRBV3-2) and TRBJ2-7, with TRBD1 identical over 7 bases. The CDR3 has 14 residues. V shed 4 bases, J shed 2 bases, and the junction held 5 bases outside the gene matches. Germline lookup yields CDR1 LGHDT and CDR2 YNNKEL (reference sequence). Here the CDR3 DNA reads TGTGCCAGCAGCCCGACAGGGTTGACCTACGAGCAGTACTTC. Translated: CASSPTGLTYEQYF.

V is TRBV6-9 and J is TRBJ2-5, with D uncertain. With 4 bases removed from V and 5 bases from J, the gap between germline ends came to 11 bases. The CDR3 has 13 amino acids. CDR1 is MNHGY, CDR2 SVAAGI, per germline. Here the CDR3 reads CASSLVGPETQYF. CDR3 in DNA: TGTGCCAGCAGTTTGGTAGGGCCGGAGACCCAGTACTTC.

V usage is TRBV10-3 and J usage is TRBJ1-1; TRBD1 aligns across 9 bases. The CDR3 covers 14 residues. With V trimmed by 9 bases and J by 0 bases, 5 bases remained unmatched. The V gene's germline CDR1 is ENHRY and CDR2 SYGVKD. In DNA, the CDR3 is TGTGCCATTCAGACAGGGGGTCTGAACACTGAAGCTTTCTTT. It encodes CAIQTGGLNTEAFF.

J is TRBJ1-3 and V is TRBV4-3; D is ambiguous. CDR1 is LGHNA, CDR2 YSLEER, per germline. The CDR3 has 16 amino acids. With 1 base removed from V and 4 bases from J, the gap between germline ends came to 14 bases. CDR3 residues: CASSQGGSVAGNTIYF. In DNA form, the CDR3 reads TGCGCCAGCAGCCAAGGGGGATCCGTAGCGGGAAACACCATATATTTT.

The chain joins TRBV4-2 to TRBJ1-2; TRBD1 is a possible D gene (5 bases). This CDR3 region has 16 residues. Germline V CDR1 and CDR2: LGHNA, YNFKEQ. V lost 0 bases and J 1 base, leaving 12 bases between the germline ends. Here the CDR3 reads CASSQEGAGSNYGYTF. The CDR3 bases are TGTGCCAGCAGCCAAGAAGGGGCAGGGAGTAACTATGGCTACACCTTC.

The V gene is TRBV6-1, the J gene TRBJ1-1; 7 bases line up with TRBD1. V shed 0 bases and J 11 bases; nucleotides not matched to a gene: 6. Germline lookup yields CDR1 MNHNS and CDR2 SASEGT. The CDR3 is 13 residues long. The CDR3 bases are TGTGCCAGCAGTGAAGCGGGGCAGGGGGGTGCTTTCTTT. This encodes CASSEAGQGGAFF.

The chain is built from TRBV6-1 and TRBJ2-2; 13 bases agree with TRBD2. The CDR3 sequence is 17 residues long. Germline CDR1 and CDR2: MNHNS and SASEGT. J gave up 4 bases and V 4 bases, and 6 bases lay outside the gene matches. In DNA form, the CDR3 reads TGTGCCAGCAGTGCCTTAAGGACTAGCGGGAGCACCGGGGAGCTGTTTTTT. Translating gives CASSALRTSGSTGELFF.

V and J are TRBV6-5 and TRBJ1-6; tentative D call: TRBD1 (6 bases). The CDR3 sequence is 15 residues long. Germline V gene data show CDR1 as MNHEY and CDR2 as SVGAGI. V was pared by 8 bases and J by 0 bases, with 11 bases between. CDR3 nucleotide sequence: TGTGCCAGCGGACAGTGGAGCTCCTATAATTCACCCCTCCACTTT. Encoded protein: CASGQWSSYNSPLHF.

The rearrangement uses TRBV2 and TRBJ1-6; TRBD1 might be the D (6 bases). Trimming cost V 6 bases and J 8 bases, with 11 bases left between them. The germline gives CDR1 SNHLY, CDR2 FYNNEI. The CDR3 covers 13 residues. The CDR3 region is CASRTGAYSPLHF. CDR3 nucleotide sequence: TGTGCCAGCAGGACGGGGGCTTATTCACCCCTCCACTTT.

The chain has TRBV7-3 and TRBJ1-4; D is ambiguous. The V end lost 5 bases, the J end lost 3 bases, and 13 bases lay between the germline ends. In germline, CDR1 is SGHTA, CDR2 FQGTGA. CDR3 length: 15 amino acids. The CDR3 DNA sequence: TGTGCCAGCAGCCTTTCCTCGGGTCCTAATGAAAAACTGTTTTTT. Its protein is CASSLSSGPNEKLFF.

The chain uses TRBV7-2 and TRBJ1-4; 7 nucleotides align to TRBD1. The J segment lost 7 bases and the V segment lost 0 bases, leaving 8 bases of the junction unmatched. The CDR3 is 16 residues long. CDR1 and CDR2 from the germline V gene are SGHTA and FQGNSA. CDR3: CASSLAQGGLGEKLFF. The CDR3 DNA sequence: TGTGCCAGCAGCTTAGCCCAGGGGGGTTTAGGTGAAAAACTGTTTTTT.

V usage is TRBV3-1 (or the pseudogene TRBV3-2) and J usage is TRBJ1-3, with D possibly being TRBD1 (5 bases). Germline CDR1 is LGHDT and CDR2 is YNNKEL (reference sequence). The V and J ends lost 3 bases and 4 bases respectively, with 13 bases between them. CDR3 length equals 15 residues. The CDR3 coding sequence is TGTGCCAGCAGCCACAGACTGGGGGAGGGAAACACCATATATTTT. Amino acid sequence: CASSHRLGEGNTIYF.